The 23 T cell receptor beta chains presented below share a single source sample, sequenced in a study of response to subunit inactivated influenza vaccine. TCRdb passed the RT-PCR reads through MiXCR, listing each CDR3 protein once. The sample holds over 150,000 distinct CDR3 sequences, around 14% seen once. The specimen was CD8+ T cells sorted from PBMCs, collected about 5 days after vaccination. These receptor sequences come from a man aged 45-65 years who received an inactivated influenza vaccine.

The sample holds a few counts of this clonotype. The rearrangement uses TRBV11-2 and TRBJ2-7; 14 bases map to TRBD2. CDR3 length equals 17 residues. Germline V CDR1 and CDR2: SGHAT, FQNNGV. V lost 5 bases and J lost 4; bases outside the gene matches: 10. In nucleotides, the CDR3 is TGTGCCAGCAGCGGAAAGGGACTAGCGGGAGCAGTTTACGAGCAGTACTTC. Amino acid sequence: CASSGKGLAGAVYEQYF.

This clonotype was seen only a few times. V is TRBV29-1 and J is TRBJ2-3, with 11 positions matching TRBD2. The CDR3 loop spans 14 amino acids. Germline CDR1 is SQVTM and CDR2 is ANQGSEA. V lost 7 bases, J lost 2 bases, and 5 bases stayed unmatched. DNA of the CDR3: TGCAGCGCCGGGACTAGCGGCCTCACAGATACGCAGTATTTT. Its translation is CSAGTSGLTDTQYF.

This clonotype occurred a few times. The gene calls are TRBV4-3 and TRBJ1-1; D is undetermined. The CDR3 consists of 14 residues. Germline values: CDR1 LGHNA, CDR2 YSLEER. The ends were cut back, 4 bases at V and 1 base at J, with 10 bases in the middle. CDR3 sequence (DNA): TGCGCCAGCAGCCTTGGGGTAGCGAACACTGAAGCTTTCTTT. It encodes CASSLGVANTEAFF.

This clonotype was picked up a small number of times. The genes are TRBV5-6 and TRBJ2-7; TRBD2 matches 11 bases. Germline loops: CDR1 SGHDT, CDR2 YYEEEE. The V gene end was trimmed by 3 bases and the J gene end by 3 bases; junction bases not matched to a gene: 2. CDR3 length equals 14 residues. The chain's CDR3 is CASSWGLAVYEQYF. CDR3 in DNA: TGTGCCAGCAGCTGGGGACTAGCGGTCTACGAGCAGTACTTC.

This clonotype came up a few times. V and J are TRBV12-3 or TRBV12-4 and TRBJ2-7; D uncertain. The CDR3 runs 13 residues. V gave up 6 bases and J gave up 2 bases, with 11 bases separating them. The CDR3 here is CASSRDRAYEQYF. Written as DNA, the CDR3 is TGTGCCAGCAGCCGAGACCGGGCCTACGAGCAGTACTTC.

The V call is TRBV7-9, the J call TRBJ2-5; D gene ambiguous. The germline V and J ends were trimmed by 5 bases and 4 bases, with 11 bases remaining between them. The CDR3 is 13 amino acids. CDR1 is SEHNR and CDR2 is FQNEAQ in the germline V gene (reference sequence). The CDR3 reads CASSGWEGETQYF. The CDR3 DNA sequence: TGTGCCAGCAGCGGGTGGGAAGGAGAGACCCAGTACTTC.

The chain combines TRBV5-8 with TRBJ2-5; perhaps TRBD2 as D (5 bases). CDR1 is SGHTS, CDR2 YDEGEE, per germline. CDR3 length: 14 amino acids. Between the trimmed V and J ends, which lost 3 bases and 0 bases, there was a span of 9 bases. The CDR3 nucleotides read TGTGCCAGCAGCTCACGGGGTTACCAAGAGACCCAGTACTTC. Encoded protein: CASSSRGYQETQYF.

This clonotype has more than one count but fewer than ten. The chain has TRBV7-8 and TRBJ2-7; tentatively, D is TRBD2 (5 bases). This CDR3 spans 17 amino acids. V lost 3 bases, J lost 0 bases, and 18 bases lay in between. Germline CDR1 is SGHVS and CDR2 is FQNEAQ. The CDR3 DNA follows: TGTGCCAGCAGCTTCTCTTCGGGGTCCCGGTACTCCTACGAGCAGTACTTC. Translating it yields CASSFSSGSRYSYEQYF.

The chain recombines TRBV10-3 with TRBJ2-2, with D possibly called TRBD1 or TRBD2 (5 bases each). The CDR3 totals 12 residues. V was trimmed by 7 bases and J by 7 bases, leaving 10 bases between them. The V gene's germline CDR1 is ENHRY and CDR2 SYGVKD. The CDR3 sequence is CAIISGLGELFF. CDR3 sequence (DNA): TGTGCCATCATATCGGGGCTCGGGGAGCTGTTTTTT.

This clonotype showed up just a few times. J is TRBJ2-7 and V is TRBV2; TRBD2 might be the D (6 bases). The V end was cut by 8 bases, the J end by 0 bases, with 20 bases between. Per the germline V gene, CDR1 is SNHLY and CDR2 is FYNNEI. The CDR3 totals 16 residues. CDR3: CASGEDSAGSSYEQYF. CDR3 in DNA: TGTGCCAGCGGGGAGGACTCGGCAGGGAGCTCCTACGAGCAGTACTTC.

This chain joins TRBV6-5 and TRBJ2-2; no reliable D call. Germline-derived CDR1 and CDR2 are MNHEY and SVGAGI. This CDR3 region has 14 residues. The V end was cut by 3 bases, the J end by 2 bases, with 7 bases between. CDR3 sequence: CASSYGINTGELFF. CDR3 sequence (DNA): TGTGCCAGCAGTTATGGGATAAACACCGGGGAGCTGTTTTTT.

The chain joins TRBV28 to TRBJ2-7, with D perhaps assigned TRBD1 or TRBD2 (5 bases each). Germline V gives CDR1 MDHEN, CDR2 SYDVKM. V lost 5 bases and J lost 2, with 22 bases in between. The CDR3 covers 17 residues. Here the CDR3 reads CASSLSGTFIRAYEQYF. The CDR3 DNA is TGTGCCAGCAGTCTATCTGGGACGTTTATACGCGCCTACGAGCAGTACTTC.

The gene calls are TRBV30 and TRBJ1-1; a weak D match, TRBD1 (5 bases). Trimming pared 6 bases from V and 4 bases from J, leaving 15 bases between. Germline-derived CDR1 and CDR2 are GTSNPN and SVGIG (reference sequence). The CDR3 runs to 13 residues. The CDR3, as DNA: TGTGCCTGTAAGACACGGACATCCACTGAAGCTTTCTTT. Its translation is CACKTRTSTEAFF.

This clonotype was seen many times. The chain joins TRBV28 to TRBJ1-2, with 10 bases that match TRBD1. Trimming removed 5 bases from V and 2 bases from J; junction bases left unmatched: 5. This CDR3 has 15 amino acids. Germline V CDR1 and CDR2: MDHEN, SYDVKM. The CDR3: CASSDPGQGNYGYTF. CDR3 bases: TGTGCCAGCAGTGATCCGGGACAGGGGAACTATGGCTACACCTTC.

This clonotype was seen a few times. The chain carries TRBV7-9 and TRBJ2-3; D possibly corresponds to TRBD2 (6 bases). The CDR3 totals 11 residues. The germline gives CDR1 SEHNR, CDR2 FQNEAQ (reference sequence). V dropped 5 bases and J dropped 8 bases, with 8 bases sitting between them. Here the CDR3 DNA reads TGTGCCAGCAGCAGTAGCGGTACGCAGTATTTT. This translates into CASSSSGTQYF.

The chain carries TRBV14 and TRBJ2-6; 7 nucleotides match TRBD1. V trimming: 3 bases; J trimming: 0 bases; junction bases outside the gene matches: 11. This CDR3 is built from 19 residues. Germline CDR1 reads SGHDN; CDR2 reads FVKESK. CDR3 DNA: TGTGCCAGCAGCCAGGTGGGGACAGTAAAACACTCTGGGGCCAACGTCCTGACTTTC. Its protein product is CASSQVGTVKHSGANVLTF.

The rearrangement joins TRBV3-1 to TRBJ2-1, with TRBD1 as a possible D gene (5 bases). Germline lookup yields CDR1 LGHDT and CDR2 YNNKEL (reference sequence). The CDR3 loop spans 16 amino acids. V was clipped by 0 bases and J by 0 bases, with 9 bases between them. CDR3 coding DNA: TGTGCCAGCAGCCAAGATCAGGGTCGCTCCTACAATGAGCAGTTCTTC. It translates to CASSQDQGRSYNEQFF.

The V call is TRBV7-9, the J call TRBJ2-5; possibly TRBD2 for D (6 bases). CDR1 is SEHNR and CDR2 is FQNEAQ in the germline V gene (reference sequence). The V end was cut by 5 bases, the J end by 1 base, with 17 bases between. This CDR3 has 16 residues. The CDR3 region is CASSPPGGGLQETQYF. In DNA form, the CDR3 reads TGTGCCAGCAGCCCGCCCGGTGGAGGGCTCCAAGAGACCCAGTACTTC. The complete variable domain, with remaining parts taken from reference TRBV7-9 and TRBJ2-5, reads DTGVSQNPRHKITKRGQNVTFRCDPISEHNRLYWYRQTLGQGPEFLTYFQNEAQLEKSRLLSDRFSAERPKGSFSTLEIQRTEQGDSAMYLCASSPPGGGLQETQYFGPGTRLLVL.

The CDR3 loop is CASSGRGPEEQFF. CDR3 DNA sequence: TGCGCCAGCAGCGGCCGGGGTCCTGAGGAGCAGTTCTTC. V and J are TRBV5-1 and TRBJ2-1; TRBD2 is a possible D gene (5 bases). This CDR3 comprises 13 residues. V was shortened by 4 bases and J by 10 bases, with 15 bases between the two germline ends. Germline CDR1 SGHRS, CDR2 YFSETQ.

The table lists this clonotype with a few counts. J is TRBJ2-1 and V is TRBV9; D is possibly TRBD2 (6 bases). This CDR3 region has 15 residues. V gave up 0 bases and J gave up 9 bases, with 16 bases separating them. The germline CDR1 and CDR2 sequences are SGDLS and YYNGEE. The CDR3 is CASSVEDYRATEQFF. The CDR3 DNA reads TGTGCCAGCAGCGTAGAGGACTACCGAGCTACTGAGCAGTTCTTC.

This clonotype was detected a few times. This chain joins TRBV27 and TRBJ1-6; D not resolved. The ends were cut back, 3 bases at V and 5 bases at J, with 11 bases in the middle. The germline gives CDR1 MNHEY, CDR2 SMNVEV (reference sequence). This CDR3 has 15 residues. The CDR3 spells CASSFSGPHNSPLHF. The CDR3 region has the DNA TGTGCCAGCAGTTTCTCAGGACCGCATAATTCACCCCTCCACTTT.

This clonotype has only a few counts. J is TRBJ2-2 and V is TRBV5-6; D gene unclear. There are 13 residues in the CDR3. Trimming cost V 3 bases and J 6 bases, with 9 bases left between them. Germline loops: CDR1 SGHDT, CDR2 YYEEEE. Here the CDR3 reads CASSSEVAGELFF. The CDR3, as DNA: TGTGCCAGCAGCTCGGAAGTGGCCGGGGAGCTGTTTTTT.

This chain's CDR3 is CASSSKGLAGINNEQFF. CDR3 DNA: TGTGCCAGCAGTTCCAAGGGTCTAGCAGGAATCAACAATGAGCAGTTCTTC. The rearrangement joins TRBV28 to TRBJ2-1, with D perhaps TRBD2 (5 bases). Germline V gene data show CDR1 as MDHEN and CDR2 as SYDVKM. V was pared by 4 bases and J by 5 bases, with 21 bases between. CDR3 size: 17 residues.